The clone carrying this T cell receptor beta chain was seen a handful of times. The source of the sample is a study of blood T cell repertoires in COVID-19. Study as a whole: From the United States, Italy and Spain came samples of acute and convalescent COVID-19. PBMCs, B-cell-depleted T cells, or T cells provided the cDNA or gDNA that made up the material.

In the authors' methods: Scientists estimated how many nucleated cells there were by amplifying reference gene primers. TCRdb's table, derived via immunoSEQ multiplex PCR, lists solely in-frame clones and lacks some. D and trimming were read from the DNA, whereas the V and J calls and clone size are those reported in that table. Among some 170,000 clones listed, 87% were seen once. V dropped 5 bases and J dropped 5 bases, with 7 bases sitting between them. This CDR3 region has 11 residues. Germline CDR1 and CDR2: SGHKS and YYEKEE (reference sequence). The sequenced sample consisted of peripheral blood. The clonotype was recovered from an older woman who had recovered from COVID-19. This chain uses TRBV5-5 with TRBJ2-5, with D possibly matching TRBD1 (5 bases). The CDR3 region is CASRGQETQYF. DNA of the CDR3: TGTGCCAGCAGGGGGCAGGAGACCCAGTACTTC.